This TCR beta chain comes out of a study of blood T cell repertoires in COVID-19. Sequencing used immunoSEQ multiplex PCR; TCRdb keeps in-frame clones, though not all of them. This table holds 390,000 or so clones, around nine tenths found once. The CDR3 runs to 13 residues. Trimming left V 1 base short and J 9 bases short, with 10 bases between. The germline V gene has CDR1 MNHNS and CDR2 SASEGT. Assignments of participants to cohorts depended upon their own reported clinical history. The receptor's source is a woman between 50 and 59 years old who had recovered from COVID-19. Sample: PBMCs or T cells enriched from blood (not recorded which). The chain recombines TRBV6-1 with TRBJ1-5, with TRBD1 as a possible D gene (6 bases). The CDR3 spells CASSEEGGTPQHF. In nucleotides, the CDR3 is TGTGCCAGCAGTGAAGAAGGGGGAACGCCCCAGCATTTT.